This TCR beta chain was obtained from a study of blood T cell repertoires in COVID-19. TCRdb keeps only in-frame clones here, not all; method: immunoSEQ multiplex PCR. The sample has 240,000 or so clones, around 89% seen once. In this sample, this clone turned up once. This CDR3 comprises 15 residues. V lost 3 bases and J lost 0; bases outside the gene matches: 3. Germline CDR1 MDHEN, CDR2 SYDVKM. The V and J genes are TRBV28 and TRBJ2-3; 7 positions match TRBD2. This clonotype was obtained from a man aged 45 to 65 who had been exposed to COVID-19. Material: PBMCs or T cells enriched from blood (not recorded which). CDR3 coding DNA: TGTGCCAGCAGTTTCGGCGGGAGTAGCACAGATACGCAGTATTTT. Its protein product is CASSFGGSSTDTQYF.